A selection of T cell receptor beta chains follows, all from one sample in a study of beta chain features in type 1 diabetes. TCRdb's table, derived via immunoSEQ multiplex PCR, lists solely in-frame clones and lacks some. The sample lists about 320,000 clones, 13% to 15% seen once, with over 5.5% in the top ten. The source material was central memory CD4+ T cells from blood. The source is a man younger than 40 in good health. Each CDR3 is given with its conserved first and last residue. A D gene is named only where the DNA matches it firmly. The size entry is marked missing in some rows and otherwise reads once, few, many or a size class.

>-|TRBJ2-3|-|TRBV28
CASSLPDGGTDTQYF
TGTGCCAGCAGTTTACCCGACGGGGGCACAGATACGCAGTATTTT
>-|TRBJ2-6|many|TRBV2
CASRQDPSGANVLTF
TGTGCCAGCAGACAGGACCCCTCTGGGGCCAACGTCCTGACTTTC
>-|TRBJ1-3|few|TRBV9
CASSPDRGISGNTIYF
TGTGCCAGCAGTCCCGACAGAGGAATATCTGGAAACACCATATATTTT
>-|TRBJ2-5|-|TRBV6-1
CASSRDAWGETQYF
TGTGCCAGCAGTAGGGACGCGTGGGGGGAGACCCAGTACTTC
>-|TRBJ2-5|once|TRBV11-2
CASSDNQETQYF
TGTGCCAGCAGCGACAATCAAGAGACCCAGTACTTC
>-|TRBJ1-1|-|TRBV7-9
CASSVTVNTEAFF
TGTGCCAGCAGCGTTACGGTGAACACTGAAGCTTTCTTT
>-|TRBJ2-5|few|TRBV6-5
CASSYWGRRRETQYF
TGTGCCAGCAGTTACTGGGGGCGGAGGCGGGAGACCCAGTACTTC
>-|TRBJ2-5|few|TRBV7-2
CASSSGVQETQYF
TGTGCCAGCAGCTCCGGAGTTCAAGAGACCCAGTACTTC
>-|TRBJ1-1|many|TRBV5-4
CASSLTTNTEAFF
TGTGCCAGCAGCTTGACGACGAACACTGAAGCTTTCTTT
>-|TRBJ2-3|-|TRBV7-2
CASSPGRSADTQYF
TGTGCCAGCAGCCCGGGTAGGTCTGCAGATACGCAGTATTTT
>-|TRBJ2-5|few|TRBV18
CASSPPQGAVQETQYF
TGTGCCAGCTCACCACCCCAGGGCGCGGTCCAAGAGACCCAGTACTTC
>TRBD2|TRBJ2-1|few|TRBV5-1
CASSLERTSGRGGRWNEQFF
TGCGCCAGCAGCTTGGAACGGACTAGCGGTCGTGGCGGGAGATGGAATGAGCAGTTCTTC
>-|TRBJ1-1|-|TRBV5-4
CASSQVSLSTEAFF
TGCGCCAGCAGCCAAGTGTCCCTGAGCACTGAAGCTTTCTTT
>TRBD1|TRBJ1-5|many|TRBV30
CAWPSGQGNQPQHF
TGTGCCTGGCCCTCGGGACAGGGCAATCAGCCCCAGCATTTT
>-|TRBJ2-5|few|TRBV6-5
CASWTSLRGQETQYF
TGTGCCAGCTGGACGTCCTTAAGGGGACAAGAGACCCAGTACTTC
>TRBD1|TRBJ2-7|many|TRBV6-6
CASSHPGTGEQYF
TGTGCCAGCAGTCACCCCGGGACAGGCGAGCAGTACTTC
>-|TRBJ1-4|few|TRBV4-2
CASSQEGRVKEKLFF
TGTGCCAGCAGCCAAGAGGGCAGGGTAAAAGAAAAACTGTTTTTT
>TRBD2|TRBJ2-1|few|TRBV7-7
CASSLSGSSYNEQFF
TGTGCCAGCAGCCTTAGCGGGAGCTCCTACAATGAGCAGTTCTTC
>-|TRBJ1-5|-|TRBV27
CASSLSWGNQPQHF
TGTGCCAGCAGTTTATCGTGGGGCAATCAGCCCCAGCATTTT
>-|TRBJ2-6|many|TRBV19
CASTRTNGANVLTF
TGTGCCAGTACTAGGACTAATGGGGCCAACGTCCTGACTTTC
>-|TRBJ2-2|-|TRBV6-6
CASSLGAGAGELFF
TGTGCCAGCAGTTTGGGGGCAGGAGCCGGGGAGCTGTTTTTT
>-|TRBJ1-1|-|TRBV30
CAWRDSMNTEAFF
TGTGCCTGGAGAGACAGCATGAACACTGAAGCTTTCTTT
>-|TRBJ2-2|-|TRBV6-1
CASRRPSDGELFF
TGTGCCAGCAGAAGACCCTCGGACGGGGAGCTGTTTTTT
>-|TRBJ2-3|few|TRBV5-6
CASSHPGGAQYF
TGTGCCAGCAGCCATCCGGGCGGGGCGCAGTATTTT
>-|TRBJ1-1|few|TRBV6-1
CASSSGAGGTEAFF
TGTGCCAGCAGTTCAGGGGCTGGGGGCACTGAAGCTTTCTTT
>-|TRBJ2-5|-|TRBV7-9
CASSLAEGVLIGETQYF
TGTGCCAGCAGCTTAGCAGAGGGCGTTTTAATCGGAGAGACCCAGTACTTC
>-|TRBJ2-3|few|TRBV2
CASSEVGGGTDTQYF
TGTGCCAGCAGTGAAGTAGGGGGAGGCACAGATACGCAGTATTTT
>-|TRBJ1-2|-|TRBV27
CASSQRTDSGYGYTF
TGTGCCAGCAGCCAGCGGACAGATTCGGGATATGGCTACACCTTC